This T cell receptor beta chain is drawn from a study of control samples from healthy donors and cancer patients. Trimming removed 1 base from V and 10 bases from J, with 11 bases in between. Germline values: CDR1 LGHDT, CDR2 YNNKEL (reference sequence). The CDR3 spans 13 residues. TCRdb's table, derived via immunoSEQ multiplex PCR, lists solely in-frame clones and lacks some. Of roughly 100,000 clones in the sample, 83% were seen once. The chain joins TRBV3-1 (or the pseudogene TRBV3-2) to TRBJ1-5; a weak D match, TRBD1 (5 bases). Sequencing was done on a sample of blood. This TCR came from a woman aged 50 to 65 in good health. The CDR3 here is CASSQGTRDPQHF. Here the CDR3 DNA reads TGTGCCAGCAGCCAAGGGACAAGGGACCCCCAGCATTTT.